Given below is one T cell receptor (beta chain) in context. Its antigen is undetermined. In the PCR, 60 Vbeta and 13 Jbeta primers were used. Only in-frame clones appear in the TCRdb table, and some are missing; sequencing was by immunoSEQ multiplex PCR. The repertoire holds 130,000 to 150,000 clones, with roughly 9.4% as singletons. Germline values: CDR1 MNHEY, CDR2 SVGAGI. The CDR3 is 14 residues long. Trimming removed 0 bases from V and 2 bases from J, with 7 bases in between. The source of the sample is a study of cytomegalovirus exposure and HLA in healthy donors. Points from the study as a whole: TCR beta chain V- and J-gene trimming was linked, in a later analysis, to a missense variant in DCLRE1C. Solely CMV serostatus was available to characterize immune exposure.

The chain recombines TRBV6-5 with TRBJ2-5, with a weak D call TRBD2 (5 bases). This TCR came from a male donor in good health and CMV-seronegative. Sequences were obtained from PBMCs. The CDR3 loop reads CASSYSGGQETQYF. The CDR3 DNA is TGTGCCAGCAGTTACTCGGGCGGGCAAGAGACCCAGTACTTC.